This TCR beta chain was recorded in a study of blood T cell repertoires in COVID-19. Study-level information: Specimens from acute and convalescent COVID-19 originated in the United States, Italy and Spain. In each case, the material was cDNA or gDNA derived from T cells, B-cell-depleted T cells, or PBMCs.

Germline values: CDR1 SGHVS, CDR2 FQNEAQ. This CDR3 spans 16 amino acids. V lost 2 bases and J lost 2; bases outside the gene matches: 6. This clone was recorded only once. Libraries were prepared by immunoSEQ multiplex PCR; TCRdb keeps only in-frame clonotypes and omits some of them. The profile covers 400,000 to 550,000 clones, with around nine tenths appearing a single time and over 4% taken by the ten largest. Sequenced material: peripheral blood. The rearrangement joins TRBV7-8 to TRBJ2-1; 7 positions match TRBD1. This receptor was obtained from a woman in her thirties with acute or convalescent COVID-19. CDR3 bases: TGTGCCAGCAGCTTAAGACAGGGCAAAGCCTACAATGAGCAGTTCTTC. Its protein is CASSLRQGKAYNEQFF. Complete variable domain (other parts from reference TRBV7-8 and TRBJ2-1): GAGVSQSPRYKVAKRGQDVALRCDPISGHVSLFWYQQALGQGPEFLTYFQNEAQLDKSGLPSDRFFAERPEGSVSTLKIQRTQQEDSAVYLCASSLRQGKAYNEQFFGPGTRLTVL.